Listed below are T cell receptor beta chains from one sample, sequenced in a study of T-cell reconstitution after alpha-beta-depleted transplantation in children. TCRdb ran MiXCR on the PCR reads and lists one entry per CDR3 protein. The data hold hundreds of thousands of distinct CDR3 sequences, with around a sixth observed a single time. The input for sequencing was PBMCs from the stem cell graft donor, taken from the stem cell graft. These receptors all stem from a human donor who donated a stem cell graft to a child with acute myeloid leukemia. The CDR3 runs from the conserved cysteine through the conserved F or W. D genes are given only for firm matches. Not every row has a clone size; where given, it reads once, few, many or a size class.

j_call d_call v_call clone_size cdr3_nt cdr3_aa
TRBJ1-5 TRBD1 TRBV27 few TGTGCCAGCAGGGGGACAGGGGGTAGTCAGCCCCAGCATTTT CASRGTGGSQPQHF
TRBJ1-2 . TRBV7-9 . TGTGCCAGCAGCGGTCTTACTTACTATGGCTACACCTTC CASSGLTYYGYTF
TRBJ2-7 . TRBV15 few TGTGCCACCAGCAGAGGCGGGCAGGCTGCCTACGAGCAGTACTTC CATSRGGQAAYEQYF
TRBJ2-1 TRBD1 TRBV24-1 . TGTGCCACCAGTGATTTGACAGGGGTAAATGAGCAGTTCTTC CATSDLTGVNEQFF
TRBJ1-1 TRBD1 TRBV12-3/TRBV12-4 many TGTGCCAGCAGCCTACAGGGGACGAACACTGAAGCTTTCTTT CASSLQGTNTEAFF
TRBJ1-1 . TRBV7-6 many TGTGCCAGCAGCTTAGAGCAGGCCGGAGGGATGACTGAAGCTTTCTTT CASSLEQAGGMTEAFF
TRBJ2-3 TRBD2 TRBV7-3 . TGTGCCAGCAGCCTATCGGCGGGGGACACAGATACGCAGTATTTT CASSLSAGDTDTQYF
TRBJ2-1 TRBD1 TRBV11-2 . TGTGCCAGCCCCAGGGGAAACAGGGGGCTGTCCCCTTCCTACAATGAGCAGTTCTTC CASPRGNRGLSPSYNEQFF
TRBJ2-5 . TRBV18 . TGTGCCAGCTCACCACCGTGGGGGGGCACTGAGACCCAGTACTTC CASSPPWGGTETQYF
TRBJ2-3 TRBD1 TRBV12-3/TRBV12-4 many TGTGCCAGCAGAGGTTCAGGGGGCCACACAGATACGCAGTATTTT CASRGSGGHTDTQYF
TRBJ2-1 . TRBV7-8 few TGTGCCAGCAGCTTTTCGGGGTTGGGGCACAATGAGCAGTTCTTC CASSFSGLGHNEQFF
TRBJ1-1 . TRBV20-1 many TGCAGTGCCATACCACAGGGATCGGCTTTCTTT CSAIPQGSAFF
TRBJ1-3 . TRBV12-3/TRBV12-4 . TGTGCCAGCAGAACTGACCTGCAGGGAAACACCATATATTTT CASRTDLQGNTIYF
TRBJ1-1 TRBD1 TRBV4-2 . TGTGCCAGCAGCCAGGCCAGGGGGGTCGACACTGAAGCTTTCTTT CASSQARGVDTEAFF
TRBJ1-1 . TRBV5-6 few TGTGCCAGCAGCCCCCAAGGGGACAACACTGAAGCTTTCTTT CASSPQGDNTEAFF
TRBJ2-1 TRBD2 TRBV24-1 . TGTGCCACCAGTGATCCGGGACTAGCGGGGGCCTTACTACTCCTTAGCTCCTACAATGAGCAGTTCTTC CATSDPGLAGALLLLSSYNEQFF
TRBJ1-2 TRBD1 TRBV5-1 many TGCGCCAGCAGCGGACGTGGACAGGGAGACTATGGCTACACCTTC CASSGRGQGDYGYTF
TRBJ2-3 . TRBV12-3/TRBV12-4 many TGTGCCAGCAGTTTAGCGGCCGCGGAGGCTAGCACAGATACGCAGTATTTT CASSLAAAEASTDTQYF